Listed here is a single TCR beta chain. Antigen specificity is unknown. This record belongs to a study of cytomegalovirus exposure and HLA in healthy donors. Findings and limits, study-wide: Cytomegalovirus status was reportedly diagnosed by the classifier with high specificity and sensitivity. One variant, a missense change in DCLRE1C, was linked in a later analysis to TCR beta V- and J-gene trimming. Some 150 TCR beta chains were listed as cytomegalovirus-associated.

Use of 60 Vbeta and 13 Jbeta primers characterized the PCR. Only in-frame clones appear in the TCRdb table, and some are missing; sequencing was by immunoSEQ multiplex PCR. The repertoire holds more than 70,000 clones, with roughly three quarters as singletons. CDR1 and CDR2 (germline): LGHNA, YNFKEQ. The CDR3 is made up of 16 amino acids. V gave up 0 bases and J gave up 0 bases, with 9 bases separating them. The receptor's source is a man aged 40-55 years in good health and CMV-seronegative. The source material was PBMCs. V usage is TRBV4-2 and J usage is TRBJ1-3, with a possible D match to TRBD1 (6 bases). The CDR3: CASSQDRGLSGNTIYF. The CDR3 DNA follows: TGTGCCAGCAGCCAAGACAGGGGCCTCTCTGGAAACACCATATATTTT.